This paragraph reports one T cell receptor (beta chain). Its antigen is currently unknown. The source of the sample is a study of monozygotic twins with inflammatory bowel disease. Study-level findings and limits: Against healthy co-twins, IBD patients had lower TCRbeta diversity (measured by inverse Simpson). A distinction between different T cell subtypes was not possible. No single strong signal or clonotype associated with IBD was supported.

Germline CDR1 reads LNHDA; CDR2 reads SQIVND (reference sequence). The CDR3 spans 13 residues. TCRdb reprocessed the 5' RACE reads and reports one entry per CDR3 protein, with no DNA. The sample data list a few hundred thousand distinct CDR3 sequences. This chain connects TRBV19 to TRBJ2-1; TCRdb gives TRBD1 as the D gene, but with no DNA this cannot be confirmed. Material for sequencing was blood. This TCR was sampled from a human donor with ulcerative colitis or Crohn's disease, or a healthy co-twin of an affected twin (not recorded which). The CDR3 protein is CASSSGTGDEQFF.